One sample yielded the 11 T cell receptor beta chains listed below, sequenced in a study of CD8 T cells in Susac syndrome. Reverse transcription of roughly 0.5 to 1 ug RNA used random hexamers. TCRdb processed the immunoSEQ multiplex PCR reads anew with MiXCR; each CDR3 protein has one entry. The sample shows some 300,000 distinct CDR3 sequences, approximately 85% of them seen only once. What was sequenced was CD8+ T cells from PBMCs. The receptors come from a human donor with multiple sclerosis.

The rearrangement joins TRBV7-8 to TRBJ2-7, with 8 bases matching TRBD2. V dropped 4 bases and J dropped 0; count of bases not matched to a gene: 8. The V gene's germline CDR1 is SGHVS and CDR2 FQNEAQ. This CDR3 is built from 16 residues. The CDR3 loop reads CASSSKAGVASYEQYF. In DNA, the CDR3 is TGTGCCAGCAGCTCGAAAGCGGGGGTAGCCTCCTACGAGCAGTACTTC.

J is TRBJ2-7 and V is TRBV28, with TRBD2 matching 9 bases. The CDR3 covers 13 residues. The junction had 4 bases not matched to a gene; V was cut back by 4 bases and J by 6 bases. Germline-derived CDR1 and CDR2 are MDHEN and SYDVKM. The CDR3 bases are TGTGCCAGCAGTTCGGGACTAGCAAGCGAGCAGTACTTC. Encoded protein: CASSSGLASEQYF.

The V call is TRBV30, the J call TRBJ1-1; a possible D gene is TRBD1 (5 bases). V was shortened by 5 bases and J by 1 base, with 14 bases between the two germline ends. CDR3 length equals 14 residues. The germline V gene has CDR1 GTSNPN and CDR2 SVGIG (reference sequence). CDR3 sequence (DNA): TGTGCCTGGGAGATACGGACACCGAACACTGAAGCTTTCTTT. Translated, it gives CAWEIRTPNTEAFF.

This rearrangement joins TRBV3-1 to TRBJ2-1; tentative D call: TRBD2 (6 bases). Germline loops: CDR1 LGHDT, CDR2 YNNKEL (reference sequence). The length of the CDR3 is 18 residues. The V end lost 0 bases, the J end lost 0 bases, and 15 bases lay between the germline ends. The CDR3 protein is CASSQDRRGISSYNEQFF. The CDR3 DNA follows: TGTGCCAGCAGCCAAGATAGGCGCGGGATAAGCTCCTACAATGAGCAGTTCTTC.

The rearrangement uses TRBV11-2 and TRBJ2-3; 10 bases line up with TRBD2. Germline V gene sequence: CDR1 SGHAT, CDR2 FQNNGV. This CDR3 contains 16 residues. J lost 2 bases, V lost 5 bases, and 7 bases had no gene match. The CDR3 nucleotides read TGTGCCAGCAGCCCCGGAGCGGGAGGGGCCACAGATACGCAGTATTTT. Protein product: CASSPGAGGATDTQYF.

V gene TRBV27 combines with J gene TRBJ2-1; 15 bases are a match to TRBD2. The CDR3 consists of 15 residues. The V segment lost 11 bases and the J segment 7 bases; nucleotides outside the gene matches: 9. Germline CDR1 reads MNHEY; CDR2 reads SMNVEV (reference sequence). CDR3 region: CAAQAGTSGRNEQFF. CDR3 bases: TGTGCCGCCCAGGCTGGGACTAGCGGGAGGAATGAGCAGTTCTTC.

V and J are TRBV6-1 and TRBJ2-1; D possibly corresponds to TRBD2 (5 bases). The CDR3 has 19 residues. Germline V gene lookup returns CDR1 MNHNS and CDR2 SASEGT. V lost 5 bases and J lost 4, with 27 bases in between. The CDR3 region has the DNA TGTGCCAGCAGTCCCCCGGACTGGACGCGAACCCATCATTACAATGAGCAGTTCTTC. It yields the protein CASSPPDWTRTHHYNEQFF.

The chain carries TRBV28 and TRBJ1-1; 8 nucleotides agree with TRBD1. The CDR3 totals 13 residues. The trim removed 6 bases at V and 4 bases at J, leaving 4 bases unmatched. Germline assignment: CDR1 MDHEN and CDR2 SYDVKM. The CDR3 loop reads CASRWTGTTEAFF. The CDR3 DNA reads as TGTGCCAGCAGGTGGACAGGGACCACTGAAGCTTTCTTT.

This clonotype has only one observation. This sequence joins TRBV5-8 and TRBJ1-5, with TRBD1 identical over 8 bases. Germline V gene sequence: CDR1 SGHTS, CDR2 YDEGEE. The trim removed 0 bases at V and 1 base at J, leaving 12 bases unmatched. CDR3 size: 19 residues. As DNA, the CDR3 is TGTGCCAGCAGCTTGGCGGCGGGGACAGGACAATCCAGCAATCAGCCCCAGCATTTT. Protein sequence: CASSLAAGTGQSSNQPQHF. Filled out from reference TRBV5-8 and TRBJ1-5, the complete variable domain reads EAGVTQSPTHLIKTRGQQATLRCSPISGHTSVYWYQQALGLGLQFLLWYDEGEERNRGNFPPRFSGRQFPNYSSELNVNALELEDSALYLCASSLAAGTGQSSNQPQHFGDGTRLSIL.

This chain connects TRBV5-6 to TRBJ1-5, with D possibly matching TRBD1 (6 bases). The CDR3 is made up of 15 amino acids. Trimming took 0 bases from V and 0 from J, leaving 7 bases between them. Germline V gene data show CDR1 as SGHDT and CDR2 as YYEEEE. CDR3: CASSLGQVSNQPQHF. CDR3 sequence (DNA): TGTGCCAGCAGCTTGGGACAGGTTAGCAATCAGCCCCAGCATTTT.

This chain links TRBV3-1 with TRBJ1-2; D is uncertain. Trimming shortened V by 1 base and J by 6 bases, and 15 bases separated the two germline ends. CDR3 length equals 15 residues. Germline-derived CDR1 and CDR2 are LGHDT and YNNKEL (reference sequence). CDR3 coding DNA: TGTGCCAGCAGCCAAGGCACGGAGGGAGTCCATGGCTACACCTTC. Its translation: CASSQGTEGVHGYTF.